This entry describes one TCR beta chain. As yet, its antigen is unknown. This sample is drawn from a study of cytotoxic CD8 clonotypes in ibrutinib-treated CLL. Findings and limits, study-wide: Investigators sampled sustained-remission and progressing patients at differing times.

Produced via immunoSEQ multiplex PCR; TCRdb's table is partial and in-frame only. The table has roughly 63,000 clones, roughly 50% seen once. The V gene lost 6 bases and the J gene lost 5 bases, with 17 bases spanning the gap. The CDR3 sequence is 15 residues long. CDR1 and CDR2 from the germline V gene are MDHEN and SYDVKM. This TCR was sampled from a human donor with chronic lymphocytic leukemia. The genes are TRBV28 and TRBJ1-5; a weak D match, TRBD1 (5 bases). The source was PBMCs, collected after 12 months of ibrutinib treatment. The CDR3, as DNA: TGTGCCAGCAGCCAAGGGGAGGGAGGTTATCAGCCCCAGCATTTT. It codes for CASSQGEGGYQPQHF.